These 17 T cell receptor beta chains came from one sample sequenced in a study of cytomegalovirus exposure and HLA in healthy donors (dated by TCRdb to the late 2010s). Receptor libraries were prepared by the immunoSEQ multiplex PCR assay. For the multiplex PCR, a mixture combining 60 forward primers for TCR Vbeta segments and 13 reverse primers for TCR Jbeta segments was used. In its TCRdb copy, this immuneACCESS table keeps in-frame sequences only and misses some clones. Where compared with another copy, unresolved V genes explain less than half of these, and the others have no known cause. The table for this sample lists fewer than 200,000 clones; around 76% of them were counted only once. 2% to 2.5% of the sample comes from the top ten. The material sequenced was PBMCs. These receptors all come from a female donor in good health and CMV-seronegative.

V is TRBV11-2 and J is TRBJ1-2; D is undetermined. Trimming removed 5 bases at V and 4 bases at J, with 11 bases between. The CDR3 is 13 residues long. Germline CDR1 and CDR2: SGHAT and FQNNGV. The CDR3 bases are TGTGCCAGCAGCGAAATGCAGATCTATGGCTACACCTTC. Amino acids: CASSEMQIYGYTF. The variable domain in full, completed from reference TRBV11-2 and TRBJ1-2, reads EAGVAQSPRYKIIEKRQSVAFWCNPISGHATLYWYQQILGQGPKLLIQFQNNGVVDDSQLPKDRFSAERLKGVDSTLKIQPAKLEDSAVYLCASSEMQIYGYTFGSGTRLTVV.

The chain recombines TRBV27 with TRBJ2-7, with D tentatively TRBD2 (6 bases). The CDR3 is 15 amino acids. Trimming removed 3 bases from V and 4 bases from J, with 16 bases in between. The germline gives CDR1 MNHEY, CDR2 SMNVEV (reference sequence). CDR3 sequence reads: CASSLEGIHPYEQYF. The DNA for the CDR3 is TGTGCCAGCAGTTTGGAGGGGATCCACCCATACGAGCAGTACTTC.

This clone came up a few times. V is TRBV15 and J is TRBJ1-5; D not certain. Germline loops: CDR1 LNHNV, CDR2 YYDKDF (reference sequence). This CDR3 spans 13 amino acids. Trimming removed 0 bases at V and 7 bases at J, with 7 bases between. The CDR3 is CATSRDRWQPQHF. The CDR3 DNA sequence: TGTGCCACCAGCAGAGATCGGTGGCAGCCCCAGCATTTT.

The J gene is TRBJ2-1, the V gene TRBV5-1, with a possible D match to TRBD2 (5 bases). The V gene's germline CDR1 is SGHRS and CDR2 YFSETQ. V gave up 0 bases and J gave up 5 bases, with 12 bases separating them. The CDR3 has 15 residues. The CDR3 spells CASSLVGSANNEQFF. As DNA, the CDR3 is TGCGCCAGCAGCTTGGTCGGTAGCGCCAACAATGAGCAGTTCTTC. Complete variable domain (other parts from reference TRBV5-1 and TRBJ2-1): KAGVTQTPRYLIKTRGQQVTLSCSPISGHRSVSWYQQTPGQGLQFLFEYFSETQRNKGNFPGRFSGRQFSNSRSEMNVSTLELGDSALYLCASSLVGSANNEQFFGPGTRLTVL.

In DNA, the CDR3 is TGTGCCAGCAGTGATTATGAGCCAAACACTGAAGCTTTCTTT. This encodes CASSDYEPNTEAFF. The chain combines TRBV25-1 with TRBJ1-1; no definite D call. The CDR3 is 14 amino acids. V was cut by 3 bases and J by 2 bases, with 10 bases left in between. Germline values: CDR1 MGHDK, CDR2 SYGVNS.

The J gene is TRBJ2-5, the V gene TRBV6-6; D not certain. Trimming removed 5 bases from V and 5 bases from J, with 12 bases in between. The length of the CDR3 is 13 residues. Germline assignment: CDR1 MNHNY and CDR2 SVGAGI (reference sequence). The DNA of the CDR3 is TGTGCCAGCAGTCCCCATAGAGCGGAGACCCAGTACTTC. It specifies CASSPHRAETQYF.

The chain recombines TRBV7-2 with TRBJ2-1; 8 bases align to TRBD2. V trimming: 10 bases; J trimming: 7 bases; junction bases outside the gene matches: 6. This CDR3 spans 12 amino acids. Germline V gives CDR1 SGHTA, CDR2 FQGNSA. The CDR3 coding sequence is TGTGCCATTGTGTCGGGAGGGAATGAGCAGTTCTTC. Protein sequence: CAIVSGGNEQFF.

CDR3 sequence (DNA): TGCGCCAGCAGCCCCCAATCGGGGTACTATGGCTACACCTTC. It translates to CASSPQSGYYGYTF. V usage is TRBV5-1 and J usage is TRBJ1-2; D is undetermined. V shed 4 bases and J shed 3 bases, with 13 bases lying between them. This CDR3 has 14 amino acids. From germline, CDR1 is SGHRS and CDR2 YFSETQ.

This rearrangement joins TRBV30 to TRBJ1-1; TRBD1 aligns across 7 bases. Looked up from germline, CDR1 is GTSNPN and CDR2 is SVGIG (reference sequence). This CDR3 spans 15 amino acids. J was trimmed by 1 base and V by 0 bases; bases with no gene match: 5. In nucleotides, the CDR3 is TGTGCCTGGAGTGTCCTAAGGACAGGGAACACTGAAGCTTTCTTT. This translates into CAWSVLRTGNTEAFF. The full variable domain, completed using reference TRBV30 and TRBJ1-1, is SQTIHQWPATLVQPVGSPLSLECTVEGTSNPNLYWYRQAAGRGLQLLFYSVGIGQISSEVPQNLSASRPQDRQFILSSKKLLLSDSGFYLCAWSVLRTGNTEAFFGQGTRLTVV.

The chain carries TRBV2 and TRBJ2-7; tentatively, D is TRBD2 (6 bases). CDR1 and CDR2 from the germline V gene are SNHLY and FYNNEI. Trimming shortened V by 4 bases and J by 4 bases, and 11 bases separated the two germline ends. The CDR3 is 13 amino acids. Written as DNA, the CDR3 is TGTGCCAGCAGTGTTGTGGCGGGGTACGAGCAGTACTTC. As protein: CASSVVAGYEQYF.

The chain joins TRBV29-1 to TRBJ1-2, with D possibly TRBD1 on 6 matching bases. CDR1 and CDR2 from the germline V gene are SQVTM and ANQGSEA. V lost 3 bases, J lost 3 bases, and 8 bases lay in between. This CDR3 has 12 residues. In nucleotides, the CDR3 is TGCAGCGTTGACAGGGGTGACTATGGCTACACCTTC. Translated: CSVDRGDYGYTF. The full variable domain, completed using reference TRBV29-1 and TRBJ1-2, is SAVISQKPSRDICQRGTSLTIQCQVDSQVTMMFWYRQQPGQSLTLIATANQGSEATYESGFVIDKFPISRPNLTFSTLTVSNMSPEDSSIYLCSVDRGDYGYTFGSGTRLTVV.

The V and J genes are TRBV5-1 and TRBJ2-5; 10 bases agree with TRBD1. Losses at the gene ends were 4 bases for V and 5 bases for J; bases not matched to a gene: 5. CDR1 is SGHRS and CDR2 is YFSETQ in the germline V gene. The CDR3 is 14 residues long. CDR3 sequence: CASSADRGQETQYF. The CDR3 bases are TGCGCCAGCAGCGCTGACAGGGGGCAGGAGACCCAGTACTTC. Full variable domain (missing parts from reference TRBV5-1 and TRBJ2-5): KAGVTQTPRYLIKTRGQQVTLSCSPISGHRSVSWYQQTPGQGLQFLFEYFSETQRNKGNFPGRFSGRQFSNSRSEMNVSTLELGDSALYLCASSADRGQETQYFGPGTRLLVL.

The chain employs TRBV2 and TRBJ2-5; 7 bases line up with TRBD1. Losses at the gene ends were 6 bases for V and 2 bases for J; bases not matched to a gene: 6. The CDR3 sequence is 14 residues long. Germline assignment: CDR1 SNHLY and CDR2 FYNNEI. The CDR3 DNA is TGTGCCAGCAGCCGGGACAGACAACAAGAGACCCAGTACTTC. Its protein product is CASSRDRQQETQYF. Complete variable domain (other parts from reference TRBV2 and TRBJ2-5): EPEVTQTPSHQVTQMGQEVILRCVPISNHLYFYWYRQILGQKVEFLVSFYNNEISEKSEIFDDQFSVERPDGSNFTLKIRSTKLEDSAMYFCASSRDRQQETQYFGPGTRLLVL.

The chain has TRBV11-2 and TRBJ2-7; D is uncertain. V lost 1 base and J 0 bases, leaving 10 bases between the germline ends. The CDR3 runs 15 residues. CDR1 and CDR2 (germline): SGHAT, FQNNGV. CDR3 DNA sequence: TGTGCCAGCAGCTTAGGCTCGGTGAGCTCCTACGAGCAGTACTTC. This codes for CASSLGSVSSYEQYF.

The V and J genes are TRBV13 and TRBJ2-3, with TRBD1 matching over 8 bases. With 2 bases clipped from V and 2 bases from J, the junction kept 3 bases outside the gene matches. Germline lookup yields CDR1 PRHDT and CDR2 FYEKMQ (reference sequence). The CDR3 extends over 15 amino acids. CDR3 in amino acids: CASSLQGATTDTQYF. The CDR3 DNA is TGTGCCAGCAGCTTACAGGGGGCAACCACAGATACGCAGTATTTT.

The chain uses TRBV5-1 and TRBJ1-2, with 9 nucleotides matching TRBD1. Germline V gives CDR1 SGHRS, CDR2 YFSETQ. Trimming cost V 4 bases and J 8 bases; bases outside gene matches: 6. CDR3 length equals 13 residues. The CDR3 nucleotides are TGCGCCAGCAGCGGGGACAGGGTCGGCGGCTACACCTTC. Residues: CASSGDRVGGYTF.

V and J are TRBV21-1 and TRBJ2-2; TRBD2 is the table's D call, not checked against the DNA. TRBV21-1 is reported as a pseudogene. The CDR3 length is 16 residues. CDR3 protein: CASSKSGREGTGELFF. The CDR3 region has the DNA TGTGCCAGCAGCAAATCGGGAAGGGAGGGCACCGGGGAGCTGTTTTTT.